This T cell receptor beta chain was obtained from a study of cytomegalovirus exposure and HLA in healthy donors. V shed 5 bases and J 8 bases; nucleotides not matched to a gene: 9. The CDR3 contains 14 residues. From germline, CDR1 is MNHEY and CDR2 SMNVEV (reference sequence). PCR involved 60 Vbeta and 13 Jbeta primers. Sequencing was performed with immunoSEQ multiplex PCR; in TCRdb, only in-frame clones are kept and a portion is missing. The sample includes around 150,000 clones. Material for sequencing was PBMCs. The chain is built from TRBV27 and TRBJ2-1, with TRBD1 matching 7 bases. The clonotype originates from a man aged 25 to 45 in good health and CMV-seronegative. This CDR3 is CASSLRQGNDEQFF. The CDR3 coding sequence is TGTGCCAGCAGTCTACGACAGGGTAACGATGAGCAGTTCTTC.